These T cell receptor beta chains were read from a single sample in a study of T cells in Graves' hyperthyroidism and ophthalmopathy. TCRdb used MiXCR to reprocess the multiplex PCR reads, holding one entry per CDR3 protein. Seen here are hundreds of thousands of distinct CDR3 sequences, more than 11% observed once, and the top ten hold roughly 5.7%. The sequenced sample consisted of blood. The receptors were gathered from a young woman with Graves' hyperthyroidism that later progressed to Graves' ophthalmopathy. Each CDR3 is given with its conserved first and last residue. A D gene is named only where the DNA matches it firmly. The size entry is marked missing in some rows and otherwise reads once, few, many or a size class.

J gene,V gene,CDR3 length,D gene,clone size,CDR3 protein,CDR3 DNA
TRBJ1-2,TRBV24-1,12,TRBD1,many,CATGTGNYGYTF,TGTGCCACCGGGACAGGAAACTATGGCTACACCTTC
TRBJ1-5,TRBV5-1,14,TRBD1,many,CASSQGTEDQPQHF,TGCGCCAGCAGCCAAGGGACAGAGGATCAGCCCCAGCATTTT
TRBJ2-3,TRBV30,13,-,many,CAWSLETGDTQYF,TGTGCCTGGAGTTTGGAAACAGGGGATACGCAGTATTTT
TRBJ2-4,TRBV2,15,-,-,CASSQDQGAKNIQYF,TGTGCCAGCAGTCAGGACCAGGGAGCCAAAAACATTCAGTACTTC
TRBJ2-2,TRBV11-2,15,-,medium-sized,CASSLQGPDTGELFF,TGTGCCAGCAGCTTGCAGGGGCCAGACACCGGGGAGCTGTTTTTT
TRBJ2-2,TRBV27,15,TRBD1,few,CATNPQGRNTGELFF,TGTGCCACCAACCCACAGGGGAGGAACACCGGGGAGCTGTTTTTT
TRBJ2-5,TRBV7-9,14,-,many,CASSPTTYQETQYF,TGTGCCAGCAGCCCGACTACTTACCAAGAGACCCAGTACTTC
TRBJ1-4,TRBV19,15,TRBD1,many,CASSPSGTGDEKLFF,TGTGCCAGTAGTCCTTCCGGGACAGGGGATGAAAAACTGTTTTTT
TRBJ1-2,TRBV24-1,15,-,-,CATSESRGSGYGYTF,TGTGCCACCAGTGAATCCAGGGGAAGCGGCTATGGCTACACCTTC
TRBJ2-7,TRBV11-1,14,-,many,CASSLGRDFYEQYF,TGTGCCAGCAGCTTGGGGCGGGATTTCTACGAGCAGTACTTC
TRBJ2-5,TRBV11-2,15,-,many,CASSLTWGGLETQYF,TGTGCCAGCAGCCTGACTTGGGGGGGCTTGGAGACCCAGTACTTC
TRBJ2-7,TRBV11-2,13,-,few,CASSSKYGGEQYF,TGTGCCAGCAGCTCGAAATACGGCGGCGAGCAGTACTTC